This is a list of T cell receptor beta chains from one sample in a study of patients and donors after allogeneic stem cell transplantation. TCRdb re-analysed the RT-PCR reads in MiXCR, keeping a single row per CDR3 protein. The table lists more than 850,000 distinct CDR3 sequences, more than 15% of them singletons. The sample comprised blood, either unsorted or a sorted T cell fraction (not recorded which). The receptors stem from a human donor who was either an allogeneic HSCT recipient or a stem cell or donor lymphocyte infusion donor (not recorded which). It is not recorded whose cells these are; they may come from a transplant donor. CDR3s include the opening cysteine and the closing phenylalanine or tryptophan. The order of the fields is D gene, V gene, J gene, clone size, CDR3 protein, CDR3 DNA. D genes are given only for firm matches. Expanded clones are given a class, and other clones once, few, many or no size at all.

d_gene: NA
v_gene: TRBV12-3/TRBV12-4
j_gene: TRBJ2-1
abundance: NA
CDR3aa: CASSQSTGSPYNEQFF
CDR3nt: TGTGCCAGCAGCCAGAGTACGGGGAGTCCCTACAATGAGCAGTTCTTC

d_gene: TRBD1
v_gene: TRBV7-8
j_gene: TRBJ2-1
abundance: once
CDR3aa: CASGDRGSGEQFF
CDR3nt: TGTGCCAGCGGGGACAGGGGGTCGGGTGAGCAGTTCTTC

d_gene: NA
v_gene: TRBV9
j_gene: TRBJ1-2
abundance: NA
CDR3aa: CASSLSRGPYGYTF
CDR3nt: TGTGCCAGCAGCCTTAGTCGGGGGCCCTATGGCTACACCTTC

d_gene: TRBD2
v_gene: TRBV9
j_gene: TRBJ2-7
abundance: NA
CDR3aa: CASSQAPGTSGYEQYF
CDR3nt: TGTGCCAGCAGCCAGGCCCCCGGGACTAGCGGCTACGAGCAGTACTTC

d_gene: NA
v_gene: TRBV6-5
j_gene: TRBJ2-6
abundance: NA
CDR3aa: CASSYRSVQSSGANVLTF
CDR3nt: TGTGCCAGCAGTTACCGGTCCGTCCAGAGCTCTGGGGCCAACGTCCTGACTTTC

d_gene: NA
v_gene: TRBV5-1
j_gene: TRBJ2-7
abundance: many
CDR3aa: CASSLRLDLNEQYF
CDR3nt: TGCGCCAGCAGCTTGCGGCTAGACTTAAACGAGCAGTACTTC

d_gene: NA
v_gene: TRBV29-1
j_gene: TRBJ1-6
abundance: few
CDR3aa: CSVLQGGNSPLHF
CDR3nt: TGCAGCGTCTTACAGGGTGGCAATTCACCCCTCCACTTT

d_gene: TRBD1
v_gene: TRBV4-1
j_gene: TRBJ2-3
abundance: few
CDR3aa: CASSQVAGTGGFPDTQYF
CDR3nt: TGCGCCAGCAGCCAAGTTGCGGGTACAGGGGGCTTCCCAGATACGCAGTATTTT

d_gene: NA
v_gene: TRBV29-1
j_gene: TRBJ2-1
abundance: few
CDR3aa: CSVLVRGLRSYNEQFF
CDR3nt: TGCAGCGTTTTGGTCCGAGGCCTGAGATCCTACAATGAGCAGTTCTTC

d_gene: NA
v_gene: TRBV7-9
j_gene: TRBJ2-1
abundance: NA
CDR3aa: CASSLRTHSSYNEQFF
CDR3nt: TGTGCCAGCAGCTTAAGGACTCACTCCTCTTACAATGAGCAGTTCTTC

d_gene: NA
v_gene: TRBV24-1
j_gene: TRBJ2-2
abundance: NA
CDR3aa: CATSDFSGTGELFF
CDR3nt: TGTGCCACCAGTGATTTCTCAGGCACCGGGGAGCTGTTTTTT

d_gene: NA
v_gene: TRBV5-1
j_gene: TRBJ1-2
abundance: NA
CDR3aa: CASSPVTDYPYGYTF
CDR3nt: TGCGCCAGCAGCCCCGTGACTGATTACCCCTATGGCTACACCTTC

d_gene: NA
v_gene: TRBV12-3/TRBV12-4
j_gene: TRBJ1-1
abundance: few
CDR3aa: CASSFGQVEAFF
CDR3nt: TGTGCCAGCAGTTTCGGTCAGGTTGAAGCTTTCTTT

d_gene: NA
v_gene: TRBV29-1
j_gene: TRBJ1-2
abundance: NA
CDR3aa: CSVDSRADGGGYTF
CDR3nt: TGCAGCGTTGATAGCCGGGCTGACGGAGGTGGCTACACCTTC

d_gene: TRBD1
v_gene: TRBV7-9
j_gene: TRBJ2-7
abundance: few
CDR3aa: CASSGRDRVYEQYF
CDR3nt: TGTGCCAGCAGTGGCCGGGACAGAGTCTACGAGCAGTACTTC

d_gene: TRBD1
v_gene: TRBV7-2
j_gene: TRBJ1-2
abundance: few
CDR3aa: CASSDWTGANYGYTF
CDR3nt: TGTGCCAGCAGCGATTGGACAGGGGCTAACTATGGCTACACCTTC

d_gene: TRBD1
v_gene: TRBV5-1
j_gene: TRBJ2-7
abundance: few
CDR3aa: CASSSGTGYPGEQYF
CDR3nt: TGCGCCAGCAGCTCCGGGACAGGGTATCCGGGCGAGCAGTACTTC

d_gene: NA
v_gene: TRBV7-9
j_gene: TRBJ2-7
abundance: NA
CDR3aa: CASSLASRFQEQYF
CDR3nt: TGTGCCAGCAGCTTAGCGTCCCGGTTTCAAGAGCAGTACTTC

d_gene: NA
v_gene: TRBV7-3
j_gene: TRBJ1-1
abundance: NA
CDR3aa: CASSLIGGGNTEAFF
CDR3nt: TGTGCCAGCAGCTTAATTGGCGGGGGGAACACTGAAGCTTTCTTT

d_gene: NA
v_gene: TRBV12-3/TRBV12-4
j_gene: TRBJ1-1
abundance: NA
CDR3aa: CASRAGTRGTEAFF
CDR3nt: TGTGCCAGCAGAGCCGGGACACGGGGCACTGAAGCTTTCTTT

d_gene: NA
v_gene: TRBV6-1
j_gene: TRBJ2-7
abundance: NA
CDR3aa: CASFRGAKDEQYF
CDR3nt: TGTGCCAGCTTCAGAGGGGCTAAGGACGAGCAGTACTTC

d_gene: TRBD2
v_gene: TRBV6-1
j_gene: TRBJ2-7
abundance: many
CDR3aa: CASSRLAGAYEQYF
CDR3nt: TGTGCCAGCAGCCGACTAGCGGGAGCGTACGAGCAGTACTTC

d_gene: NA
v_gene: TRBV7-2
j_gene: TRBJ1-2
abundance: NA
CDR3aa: CASSLGGRVYGYTF
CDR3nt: TGTGCCAGCAGCTTAGGGGGGCGCGTCTATGGCTACACCTTC

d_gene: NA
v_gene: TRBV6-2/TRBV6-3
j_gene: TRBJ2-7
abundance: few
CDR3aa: CASSYETVELLTYEQYF
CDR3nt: TGTGCCAGCAGTTACGAGACAGTCGAATTACTAACCTACGAGCAGTACTTC

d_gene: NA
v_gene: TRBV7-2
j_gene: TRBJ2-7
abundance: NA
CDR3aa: CASSELRNEQYF
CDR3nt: TGTGCCAGCAGCGAACTGAGGAACGAGCAGTACTTC

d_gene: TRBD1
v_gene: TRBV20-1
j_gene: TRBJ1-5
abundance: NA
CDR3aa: CSARRDREYDRNQPQHF
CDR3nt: TGCAGTGCCCGCCGGGACAGGGAATATGATCGCAATCAGCCCCAGCATTTT

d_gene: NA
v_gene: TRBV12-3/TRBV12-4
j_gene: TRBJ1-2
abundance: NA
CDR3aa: CATRDTNNYGYTF
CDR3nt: TGTGCCACCCGGGACACAAATAACTATGGCTACACCTTC

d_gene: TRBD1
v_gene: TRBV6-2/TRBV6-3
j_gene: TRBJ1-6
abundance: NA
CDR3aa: CASKGQGASSPLHF
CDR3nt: TGTGCCAGCAAAGGACAGGGGGCGTCTTCACCCCTCCACTTT

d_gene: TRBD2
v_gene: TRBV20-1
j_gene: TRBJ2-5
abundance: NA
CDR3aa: CSARVVSGGRVETQYF
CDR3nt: TGCAGTGCTAGAGTGGTCTCAGGCGGGAGAGTGGAGACCCAGTACTTC

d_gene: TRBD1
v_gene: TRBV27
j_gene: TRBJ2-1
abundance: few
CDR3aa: CASSLIGQGAGVPGNEQFF
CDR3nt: TGTGCCAGCAGTTTGATCGGACAGGGTGCTGGCGTGCCGGGCAATGAGCAGTTCTTC

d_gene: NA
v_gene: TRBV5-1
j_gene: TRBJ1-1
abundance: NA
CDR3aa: CASSLWGRGTEAFF
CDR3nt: TGCGCCAGCAGCTTGTGGGGGCGGGGGACTGAAGCTTTCTTT

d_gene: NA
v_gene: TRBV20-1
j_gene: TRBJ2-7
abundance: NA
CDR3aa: CSASSGVNPFYEQYF
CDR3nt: TGCAGTGCCAGCTCGGGGGTCAACCCCTTCTACGAGCAGTACTTC

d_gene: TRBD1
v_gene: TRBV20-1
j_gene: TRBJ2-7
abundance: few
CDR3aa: CSASGDRPAYEQYF
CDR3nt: TGCAGTGCTAGTGGGGACAGGCCAGCCTACGAGCAGTACTTC

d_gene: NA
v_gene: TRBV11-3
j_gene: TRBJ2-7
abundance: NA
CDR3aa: CASGSGVIYEQYF
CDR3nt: TGTGCCAGCGGCTCCGGGGTGATCTACGAGCAGTACTTC

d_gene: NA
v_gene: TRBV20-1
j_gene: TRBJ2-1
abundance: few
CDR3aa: CSANRKSSYNEQFF
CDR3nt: TGCAGTGCTAACAGGAAAAGCTCCTACAATGAGCAGTTCTTC

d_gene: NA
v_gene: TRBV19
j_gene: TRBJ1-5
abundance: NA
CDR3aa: CASSMLGEGNQPQHF
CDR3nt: TGTGCCAGTAGTATGCTCGGGGAAGGCAATCAGCCCCAGCATTTT

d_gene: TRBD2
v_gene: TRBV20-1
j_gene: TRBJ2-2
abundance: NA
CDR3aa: CSARIASGPPNTGELFF
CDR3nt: TGCAGTGCTAGAATAGCTAGCGGACCACCGAACACCGGGGAGCTGTTTTTT

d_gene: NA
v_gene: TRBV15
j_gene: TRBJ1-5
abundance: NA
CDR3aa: CATPRHPNQPQHF
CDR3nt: TGTGCCACTCCCCGACATCCTAATCAGCCCCAGCATTTT

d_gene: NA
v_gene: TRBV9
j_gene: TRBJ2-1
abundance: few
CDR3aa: CASSEAGRGSDEQFF
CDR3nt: TGTGCCAGCAGCGAAGCGGGTAGGGGCTCGGATGAGCAGTTCTTC

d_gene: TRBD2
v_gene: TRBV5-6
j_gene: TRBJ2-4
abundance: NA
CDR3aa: CASSVGLAVAKNIQYF
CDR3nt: TGTGCCAGCAGCGTAGGACTAGCGGTAGCCAAAAACATTCAGTACTTC

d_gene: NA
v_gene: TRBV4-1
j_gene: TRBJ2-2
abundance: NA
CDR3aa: CASSQGRTNTGELFF
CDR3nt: TGCGCCAGCAGCCAAGGCAGAACGAACACCGGGGAGCTGTTTTTT

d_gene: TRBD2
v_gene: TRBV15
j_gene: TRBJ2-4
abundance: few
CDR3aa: CATSSRGGVAKNIQYF
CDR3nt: TGTGCCACCAGCTCCCGGGGAGGGGTAGCCAAAAACATTCAGTACTTC

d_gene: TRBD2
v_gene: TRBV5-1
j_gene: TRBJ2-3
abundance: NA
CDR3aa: CASSLEGLAATSTDTQYF
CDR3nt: TGCGCCAGCAGCTTGGAGGGACTAGCAGCAACTAGCACAGATACGCAGTATTTT

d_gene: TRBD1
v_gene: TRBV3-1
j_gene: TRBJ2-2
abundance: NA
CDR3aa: CASSHTVTGGTGELFF
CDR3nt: TGTGCCAGCAGCCATACCGTGACAGGGGGCACCGGGGAGCTGTTTTTT

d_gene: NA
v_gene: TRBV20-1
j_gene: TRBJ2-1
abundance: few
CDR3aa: CSAGIYNEQFF
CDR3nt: TGCAGTGCTGGGATTTACAATGAGCAGTTCTTC

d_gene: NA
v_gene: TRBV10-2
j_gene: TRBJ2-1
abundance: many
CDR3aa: CASRDNEQFF
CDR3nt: TGCGCCAGCAGGGACAATGAGCAGTTCTTC

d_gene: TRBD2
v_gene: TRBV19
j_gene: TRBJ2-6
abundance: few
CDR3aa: CASSILAGEGGANVLTF
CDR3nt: TGTGCCAGTAGTATCTTAGCGGGAGAGGGAGGGGCCAACGTCCTGACTTTC

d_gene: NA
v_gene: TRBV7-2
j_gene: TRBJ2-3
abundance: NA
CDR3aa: CASSHTQPGGTDTQYF
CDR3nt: TGTGCCAGCAGCCACACACAACCGGGGGGCACAGATACGCAGTATTTT